This TCR beta chain came from a study of neurological immune-mediated disorders (dated by TCRdb to the late 2010s). Context from the whole study: Among the 34 multiple sclerosis patients, relapsing-remitting MS was present in about 31 and secondary progressive MS was present in 3. The study compared peripheral blood TCR-beta repertoires of HTLV-I-associated myelopathy (HAM/TSP) patients, multiple sclerosis patients and healthy controls using UMI-based sequencing. Alongside PBMC samples, the set of about 97 TCR-beta libraries contained longitudinal samples, technical triplicates, and paired CD4+ and CD8+ T-cell subsets that had been sorted. The cohort comprised roughly 65 subjects: approximately 15 HAM/TSP patients, approximately 34 multiple sclerosis patients and approximately 20 healthy controls.

The research as a whole found: No association of the MS cluster with clinical or MRI features was observed, and the need for larger cohorts was stated by the authors. In a phylogenetic analysis, the repertoires of 18 out of 34 MS patients fell into a single cluster of related CDR3 sequences, pointing to a possible signature at the repertoire level. Across subjects, expanded clones never shared an identical CDR3 amino acid sequence, which suggests that the TCR-beta repertoires in every group were private. TCR clonal expansion was greatest in HAM/TSP patients and smallest in MS patients, who ranked below even healthy controls.

cDNA was synthesized by template-switch 5'RACE using a primer carrying a 10-nucleotide random unique molecular identifier by which each TCR transcript was tagged. Each sequencing run produced over 200 million TCR-beta sequences covering 15-18 subjects. The RNeasy kit was used to extract total RNA. TCR-beta VDJ regions were amplified with primers for the TCR constant region and the 5'RACE anchor, using the KAPA Real-time Library Amplification kit. A first PCR added sample indexes and Illumina adaptors, after which a second PCR increased the library yield. The roughly 650 bp TCR product was size-selected on a 2% E-gel SizeSelection system after Ampure bead purification. Library quality was checked on a Bioanalyzer, concentration was measured with Qubit, and libraries were quantified with the Kapa Library Quantification kit before pooling. Paired-end 2 x 150 bp sequencing of the libraries was performed on an Illumina HiSeq 2500. To increase sequence diversity, roughly 24-32% phiX was spiked into each library pool. The paper's processing steps were these. The UMI-based MiGEC pipeline processed quality-filtered reads and removed over 80% of raw TCR sequences during error correction. VDJ genes were aligned to IMGT germline references, and each clonotype was defined by a unique CDR3 amino acid sequence together with V-J genes. VDJtools evaluated clonal expansion, Shannon diversity and CDR3 relatedness (CalcPairwiseDistances, ClusterSamples); CLCbio workbench built phylogenetic trees. Expanded clones were defined as having at least 8 unique UMIs, based on coefficient-of-variation modelling across technical triplicates. Clones were called with MiXCR by TCRdb after fastp trimmed the public reads at Q25, and only in-frame beta chains were retained. Each CDR3 protein appears once, grouped with its most common genes and DNA. TCRdb's processing, not the authors', yielded these V and J calls. This sample gives approximately 20,000 distinct CDR3 sequences in total; 15% to 20% of them show up just once. Of the sample, over 6.5% is held by the ten largest clones.

With regard to this clonotype: What antigen it recognizes has not been identified. Base-call qualities are not available, and no considerably larger clone is one nucleotide away.

Sorted-subset TCR libraries were prepared from around 1 million sorted CD4+ or CD8+ T cells. The multiple sclerosis patients were enrolled in a US clinical protocol that used magnetic resonance imaging to evaluate disease progression. PBMCs were separated from peripheral blood using Ficoll-Hypaque density gradient centrifugation and then cryopreserved in liquid nitrogen. Paired sorted CD4+ and CD8+ subsets came from healthy controls, HAM/TSP patients and MS patients. CDR1 and CDR2 were assigned from the germline V gene as SGHRS and YFSETQ. After removal of 3 bases from V and 5 bases from J, the junction retains 9 bases not matched to a gene. Including the terminal cysteine and phenylalanine, the CDR3 comprises 15 residues. Just CDR3 DNA is preserved here, 45 bases in frame from base 1.

The chain is made from TRBV5-1 and TRBJ1-2; the central 8 bases match TRBD1. The clonotype comes from a woman under 30 with multiple sclerosis. The specimen was CD8+ T cells from blood. The CDR3 amino acid sequence is: CASSYDTGGEYGYTF. The DNA sequence is TGCGCCAGCAGCTACGACACAGGGGGAGAGTATGGCTACACCTTC.